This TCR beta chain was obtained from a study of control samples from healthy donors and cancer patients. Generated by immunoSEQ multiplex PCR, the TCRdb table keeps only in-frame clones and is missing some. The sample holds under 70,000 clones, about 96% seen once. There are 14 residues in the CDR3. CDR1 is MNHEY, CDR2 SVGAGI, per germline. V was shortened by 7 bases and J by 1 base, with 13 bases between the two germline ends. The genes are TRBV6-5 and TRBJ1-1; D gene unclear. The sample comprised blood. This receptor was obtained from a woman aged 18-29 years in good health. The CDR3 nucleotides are TGTGCCAGCACCCCGGTACAGAAGAACACTGAAGCTTTCTTT. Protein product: CASTPVQKNTEAFF.